A selection of T cell receptor beta chains follows, all from one sample in a study of CD8+ T cells in alopecia areata. Measured with immunoSEQ multiplex PCR; TCRdb has only the in-frame clones, and not every one. The data show 200,000 to 250,000 clones, with around three fifths seen just once and around 4% held by the top ten. Material: CD4+ T cells sorted from blood, obtained at week 4, from a patient treated with tofacitinib. The receptors stem from a human donor with alopecia areata. CDR3s include the opening cysteine and the closing phenylalanine or tryptophan. Each record gives: clone size, J gene, V gene, D gene, CDR3 protein, CDR3 DNA. The D gene is left open where the match is weak. For some rows the clone size is stated as once, few or many, or as a class when expanded; others skip it.

abundance: NA; j_gene: TRBJ2-3; v_gene: TRBV14; d_gene: TRBD1; CDR3aa: CASSGTATDTQYF; CDR3nt: TGTGCCAGCAGTGGGACAGCCACAGATACGCAGTATTTT
abundance: NA; j_gene: TRBJ1-1; v_gene: TRBV5-1; d_gene: NA; CDR3aa: CASSLVGENTEAFF; CDR3nt: TGCGCCAGCAGCTTGGTGGGGGAGAACACTGAAGCTTTCTTT
abundance: NA; j_gene: TRBJ1-4; v_gene: TRBV6-6; d_gene: TRBD1; CDR3aa: CASTRDRGNEKLFF; CDR3nt: TGTGCCAGCACCCGGGACAGGGGTAATGAAAAACTGTTTTTT
abundance: NA; j_gene: TRBJ1-2; v_gene: TRBV30; d_gene: NA; CDR3aa: CAWSEWSGNYGYTF; CDR3nt: TGTGCCTGGAGTGAATGGTCCGGTAACTATGGCTACACCTTC
abundance: NA; j_gene: TRBJ2-3; v_gene: TRBV7-9; d_gene: TRBD2; CDR3aa: CASSGLASDTQYF; CDR3nt: TGTGCCAGCAGCGGACTAGCGTCGGATACGCAGTATTTT
abundance: NA; j_gene: TRBJ2-5; v_gene: TRBV5-6; d_gene: NA; CDR3aa: CASSLVALQGSRETQYF; CDR3nt: TGTGCCAGCAGCTTGGTTGCCCTCCAGGGGTCCAGAGAGACCCAGTACTTC
abundance: NA; j_gene: TRBJ2-6; v_gene: TRBV19; d_gene: NA; CDR3aa: CAAREGAGANVLTF; CDR3nt: TGTGCCGCCCGGGAAGGGGCTGGGGCCAACGTCCTGACTTTC
abundance: NA; j_gene: TRBJ1-1; v_gene: TRBV29-1; d_gene: TRBD1; CDR3aa: CSAPGTAEAFF; CDR3nt: TGCAGCGCCCCCGGGACAGCCGAAGCTTTCTTT
abundance: NA; j_gene: TRBJ2-7; v_gene: TRBV6-5; d_gene: TRBD2; CDR3aa: CASSYSGQRGYEQYF; CDR3nt: TGTGCCAGCAGTTACTCGGGTCAGCGGGGGTACGAGCAGTACTTC
abundance: NA; j_gene: TRBJ2-6; v_gene: TRBV14; d_gene: NA; CDR3aa: CASSLGHFSGANVLTF; CDR3nt: TGTGCCAGCAGCCTGGGACACTTCTCTGGGGCCAACGTCCTGACTTTC
abundance: NA; j_gene: TRBJ1-2; v_gene: TRBV7-2; d_gene: NA; CDR3aa: CASSLNRDYGYTF; CDR3nt: TGTGCCAGCAGCTTAAACAGGGACTATGGCTACACCTTC
abundance: few; j_gene: TRBJ2-2; v_gene: TRBV5-1; d_gene: TRBD1; CDR3aa: CASSAIPGQGNTGELFF; CDR3nt: TGCGCCAGCAGCGCGATTCCGGGACAGGGAAACACCGGGGAGCTGTTTTTT
abundance: NA; j_gene: TRBJ2-1; v_gene: TRBV29-1; d_gene: NA; CDR3aa: CSVPDRRVNEQFF; CDR3nt: TGCAGCGTTCCTGACAGAAGGGTCAATGAGCAGTTCTTC
abundance: NA; j_gene: TRBJ1-2; v_gene: TRBV7-9; d_gene: NA; CDR3aa: CASSPKEGGYTF; CDR3nt: TGTGCCAGCAGCCCCAAAGAAGGCGGCTACACCTTC
abundance: NA; j_gene: TRBJ2-3; v_gene: TRBV5-5; d_gene: NA; CDR3aa: CASSLEGAGSTDTQYF; CDR3nt: TGTGCCAGCAGCTTGGAGGGAGCAGGGAGCACAGATACGCAGTATTTT
abundance: few; j_gene: TRBJ1-4; v_gene: TRBV6-5; d_gene: NA; CDR3aa: CASSSASQGFNEKLFF; CDR3nt: TGTGCCAGCAGTTCCGCCTCACAGGGATTTAATGAAAAACTGTTTTTT
abundance: NA; j_gene: TRBJ2-7; v_gene: TRBV6-6; d_gene: NA; CDR3aa: CASGSDGFYEQYF; CDR3nt: TGTGCCAGCGGGTCCGACGGCTTCTACGAGCAGTACTTC
abundance: NA; j_gene: TRBJ1-2; v_gene: TRBV19; d_gene: TRBD1; CDR3aa: CASTPQGALSTTIGYTF; CDR3nt: TGTGCCAGTACCCCACAGGGGGCCCTCTCGACAACTATAGGCTACACCTTC
abundance: NA; j_gene: TRBJ2-5; v_gene: TRBV6-6; d_gene: NA; CDR3aa: CASTLRAMGAETQYF; CDR3nt: TGTGCCAGCACCCTACGTGCTATGGGCGCGGAGACCCAGTACTTC
abundance: few; j_gene: TRBJ2-5; v_gene: TRBV7-2; d_gene: NA; CDR3aa: CASSSTLGPPQETQYF; CDR3nt: TGTGCCAGCAGTTCCACTCTGGGGCCCCCACAAGAGACCCAGTACTTC
abundance: NA; j_gene: TRBJ1-2; v_gene: TRBV25-1; d_gene: TRBD1; CDR3aa: CASLRMDRVRGYTF; CDR3nt: TGTGCCAGCCTGCGAATGGACAGGGTCCGCGGCTACACCTTC
abundance: NA; j_gene: TRBJ2-7; v_gene: TRBV19; d_gene: NA; CDR3aa: CASSDADSYEQYF; CDR3nt: TGTGCCAGTTCCGATGCGGATTCCTACGAGCAGTACTTC
abundance: few; j_gene: TRBJ1-1; v_gene: TRBV29-1; d_gene: TRBD1; CDR3aa: CSATPTGPGRNTEAFF; CDR3nt: TGCAGCGCAACCCCGACAGGGCCGGGGAGGAACACTGAAGCTTTCTTT
abundance: NA; j_gene: TRBJ2-5; v_gene: TRBV30; d_gene: TRBD1; CDR3aa: CAWSTGTGNVETQYF; CDR3nt: TGTGCCTGGAGTACCGGGACAGGGAATGTGGAGACCCAGTACTTC
abundance: NA; j_gene: TRBJ1-4; v_gene: TRBV18; d_gene: TRBD1; CDR3aa: CASSPPGQGRTNEKLFF; CDR3nt: TGTGCCAGCTCACCTCCGGGACAGGGGAGAACTAATGAAAAACTGTTTTTT
abundance: NA; j_gene: TRBJ1-1; v_gene: TRBV18; d_gene: NA; CDR3aa: CASSPPGEAFF; CDR3nt: TGTGCCAGCTCACCCCCAGGTGAAGCTTTCTTT
abundance: NA; j_gene: TRBJ1-5; v_gene: TRBV27; d_gene: NA; CDR3aa: CASSSQARREGNQPQHF; CDR3nt: TGTGCCAGCAGTTCCCAGGCGCGGCGGGAAGGCAATCAGCCCCAGCATTTT
abundance: NA; j_gene: TRBJ2-7; v_gene: TRBV6-5; d_gene: NA; CDR3aa: CASSYSRQAPYEQYF; CDR3nt: TGTGCCAGCAGTTACTCGAGACAGGCCCCCTACGAGCAGTACTTC
abundance: NA; j_gene: TRBJ1-1; v_gene: TRBV10-3; d_gene: NA; CDR3aa: CAINEGLNTEAFF; CDR3nt: TGTGCCATCAACGAGGGGTTGAACACTGAAGCTTTCTTT
abundance: NA; j_gene: TRBJ2-3; v_gene: TRBV2; d_gene: NA; CDR3aa: CASRGTASTDTQYF; CDR3nt: TGTGCCAGCAGGGGGACGGCTAGCACAGATACGCAGTATTTT
abundance: once; j_gene: TRBJ2-1; v_gene: TRBV11-2; d_gene: NA; CDR3aa: CASSPRVRDEQFF; CDR3nt: TGTGCCAGCAGCCCGAGGGTTAGGGATGAGCAGTTCTTC
abundance: NA; j_gene: TRBJ2-3; v_gene: TRBV30; d_gene: NA; CDR3aa: CAWSVGSTDTQYF; CDR3nt: TGTGCCTGGAGTGTTGGGTCCACAGATACGCAGTATTTT
abundance: NA; j_gene: TRBJ2-3; v_gene: TRBV2; d_gene: NA; CDR3aa: CASSGAPGSGTQYF; CDR3nt: TGTGCCAGCAGTGGCGCTCCGGGGTCTGGTACGCAGTATTTT
abundance: NA; j_gene: TRBJ1-2; v_gene: TRBV2; d_gene: NA; CDR3aa: CASSPNMQGSGGYTF; CDR3nt: TGTGCCAGCAGTCCGAATATGCAGGGATCGGGAGGCTACACCTTC
abundance: few; j_gene: TRBJ2-3; v_gene: TRBV5-1; d_gene: NA; CDR3aa: CASTSGATDTQYF; CDR3nt: TGCGCCAGCACCTCAGGAGCCACAGATACGCAGTATTTT
abundance: NA; j_gene: TRBJ2-2; v_gene: TRBV5-1; d_gene: TRBD1; CDR3aa: CASSSWDRGNTGELFF; CDR3nt: TGCGCCAGCAGCTCCTGGGACAGGGGGAACACCGGGGAGCTGTTTTTT
abundance: NA; j_gene: TRBJ1-1; v_gene: TRBV29-1; d_gene: NA; CDR3aa: CSAGWAGNTEAFF; CDR3nt: TGCAGCGCCGGATGGGCAGGGAACACTGAAGCTTTCTTT
abundance: NA; j_gene: TRBJ1-6; v_gene: TRBV4-3; d_gene: NA; CDR3aa: CASSQLGSPLHF; CDR3nt: TGCGCCAGCAGCCAACTTGGTTCACCCCTCCACTTT
abundance: few; j_gene: TRBJ1-4; v_gene: TRBV7-2; d_gene: TRBD1; CDR3aa: CASSTRQGSDEKLFF; CDR3nt: TGTGCCAGCAGCACCAGACAGGGATCGGATGAAAAACTGTTTTTT
abundance: few; j_gene: TRBJ1-5; v_gene: TRBV15; d_gene: NA; CDR3aa: CATSRDAGLQPQHF; CDR3nt: TGTGCCACCAGCAGAGATGCTGGTCTTCAGCCCCAGCATTTT
abundance: NA; j_gene: TRBJ1-2; v_gene: TRBV27; d_gene: TRBD1; CDR3aa: CASSLYRTGNYGYTF; CDR3nt: TGTGCCAGCAGTTTATACCGGACAGGGAACTATGGCTACACCTTC
abundance: NA; j_gene: TRBJ1-1; v_gene: TRBV29-1; d_gene: TRBD1; CDR3aa: CSADRGTNTEAFF; CDR3nt: TGCAGCGCCGACAGGGGTACCAACACTGAAGCTTTCTTT
abundance: NA; j_gene: TRBJ2-2; v_gene: TRBV9; d_gene: NA; CDR3aa: CASSVLSPGELFF; CDR3nt: TGTGCCAGCAGCGTATTATCTCCCGGGGAGCTGTTTTTT
abundance: NA; j_gene: TRBJ2-5; v_gene: TRBV10-3; d_gene: TRBD2; CDR3aa: CAIRTGTSGGQETQYF; CDR3nt: TGTGCCATCAGGACGGGGACTAGCGGGGGCCAAGAGACCCAGTACTTC
abundance: few; j_gene: TRBJ2-5; v_gene: TRBV6-5; d_gene: TRBD1; CDR3aa: CASSSPPGRGQMAQYF; CDR3nt: TGTGCCAGCAGTTCTCCCCCGGGCAGGGGGCAAATGGCCCAGTACTTC
abundance: few; j_gene: TRBJ1-6; v_gene: TRBV18; d_gene: NA; CDR3aa: CASSPRTSGDNSPLHF; CDR3nt: TGTGCCAGCTCACCACGGACATCCGGGGATAATTCACCCCTCCACTTT
abundance: NA; j_gene: TRBJ2-5; v_gene: TRBV9; d_gene: NA; CDR3aa: CASSPRAEWSPETQYF; CDR3nt: TGTGCCAGCAGCCCGAGAGCCGAGTGGTCCCCAGAGACCCAGTACTTC
abundance: NA; j_gene: TRBJ2-2; v_gene: TRBV6-5; d_gene: TRBD1; CDR3aa: CASSLQGRNTGELFF; CDR3nt: TGTGCCAGCAGCCTACAGGGGCGAAACACCGGGGAGCTGTTTTTT
abundance: few; j_gene: TRBJ2-3; v_gene: TRBV7-2; d_gene: NA; CDR3aa: CASSLEIAGLADTQYF; CDR3nt: TGTGCCAGCAGCTTAGAGATAGCTGGGCTGGCGGATACGCAGTATTTT
abundance: NA; j_gene: TRBJ1-3; v_gene: TRBV29-1; d_gene: NA; CDR3aa: CSVGLNGNTIYF; CDR3nt: TGCAGCGTTGGCCTAAATGGAAACACCATATATTTT
abundance: NA; j_gene: TRBJ1-2; v_gene: TRBV30; d_gene: NA; CDR3aa: CARGGGLDYGYTF; CDR3nt: TGTGCCCGTGGAGGGGGGCTCGACTATGGCTACACCTTC
abundance: NA; j_gene: TRBJ2-5; v_gene: TRBV7-2; d_gene: NA; CDR3aa: CASSLVQGAGETQYF; CDR3nt: TGTGCCAGCAGCTTAGTCCAAGGGGCTGGGGAGACCCAGTACTTC
abundance: NA; j_gene: TRBJ2-7; v_gene: TRBV4-3; d_gene: TRBD2; CDR3aa: CASSRSSGASYEQYF; CDR3nt: TGCGCCAGCAGCCGGTCTAGCGGGGCATCCTACGAGCAGTACTTC